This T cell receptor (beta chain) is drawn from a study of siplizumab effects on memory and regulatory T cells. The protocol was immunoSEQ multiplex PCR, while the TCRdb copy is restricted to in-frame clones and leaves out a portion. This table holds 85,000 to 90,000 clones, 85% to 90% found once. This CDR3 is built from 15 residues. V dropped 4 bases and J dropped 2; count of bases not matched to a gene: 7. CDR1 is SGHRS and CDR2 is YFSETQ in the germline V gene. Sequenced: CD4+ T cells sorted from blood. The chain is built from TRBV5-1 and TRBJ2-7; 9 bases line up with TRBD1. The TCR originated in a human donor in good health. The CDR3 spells CASSPGTGSAYEQYF. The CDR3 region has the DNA TGCGCCAGCAGCCCAGGGACAGGGTCCGCCTACGAGCAGTACTTC.